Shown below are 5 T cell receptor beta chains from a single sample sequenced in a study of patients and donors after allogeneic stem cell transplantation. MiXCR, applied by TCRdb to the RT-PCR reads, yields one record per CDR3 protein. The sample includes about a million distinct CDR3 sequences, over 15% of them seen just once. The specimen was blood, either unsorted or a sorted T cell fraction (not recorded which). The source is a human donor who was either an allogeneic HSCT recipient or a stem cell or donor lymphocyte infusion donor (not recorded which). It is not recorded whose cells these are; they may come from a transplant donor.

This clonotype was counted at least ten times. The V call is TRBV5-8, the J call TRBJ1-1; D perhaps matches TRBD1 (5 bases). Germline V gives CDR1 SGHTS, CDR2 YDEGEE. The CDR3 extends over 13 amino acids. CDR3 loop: CAGKGRLNTEAFF. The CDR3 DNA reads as TGTGCGGGCAAGGGACGGTTGAACACTGAAGCTTTCTTT.

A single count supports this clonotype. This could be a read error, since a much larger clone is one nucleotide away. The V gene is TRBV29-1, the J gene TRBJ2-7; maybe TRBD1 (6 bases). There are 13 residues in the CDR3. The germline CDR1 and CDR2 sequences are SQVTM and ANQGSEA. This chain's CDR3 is CSVETGLLYEKYF. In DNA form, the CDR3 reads TGCAGCGTTGAGACAGGATTATTATACGAGAAGTACTTC.

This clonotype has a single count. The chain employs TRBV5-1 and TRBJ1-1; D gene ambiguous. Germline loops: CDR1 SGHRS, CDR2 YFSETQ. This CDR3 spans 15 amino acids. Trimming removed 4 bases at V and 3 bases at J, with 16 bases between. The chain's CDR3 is CASSALLLGYTEAFF. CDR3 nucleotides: TGCGCCAGCAGCGCCCTTTTGTTGGGTTACACTGAAGCTTTCTTT.

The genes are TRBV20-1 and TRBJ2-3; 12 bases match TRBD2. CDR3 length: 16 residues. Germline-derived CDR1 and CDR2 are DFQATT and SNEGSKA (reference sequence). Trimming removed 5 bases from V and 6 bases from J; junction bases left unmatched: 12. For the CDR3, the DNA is TGCAGTGCTGATACCCGGACTAGCGGGAATCTTGATACGCAGTATTTT. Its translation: CSADTRTSGNLDTQYF.

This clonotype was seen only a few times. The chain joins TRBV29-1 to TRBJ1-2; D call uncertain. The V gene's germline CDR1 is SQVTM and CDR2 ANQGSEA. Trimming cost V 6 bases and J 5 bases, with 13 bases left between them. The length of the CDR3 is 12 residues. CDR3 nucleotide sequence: TGCAGCGTCCCACAGAGACCTTATGGCTACACCTTC. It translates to CSVPQRPYGYTF.